The source of this T cell receptor beta chain is a study of cytomegalovirus exposure and HLA in healthy donors. Concerning this clone itself: The antigen remains undetermined.

Germline trimming cut 7 bases from V and 5 bases from J; bases unmatched to any gene: 9. The germline V gene encodes CDR1 MDHEN and CDR2 SYDVKM. The CDR3 runs 14 residues. Primers: 60 Vbeta forward and 13 Jbeta reverse. Repertoires were generated with immunoSEQ multiplex PCR, while TCRdb's copy carries only in-frame clones and drops some. The table records some 150,000 clones, approximately 79% of them present only once. Study-level points and caveats: When presence/absence was analysed, sequencing depth was taken to be roughly uniform across donors. Immune exposure data for these donors was limited to CMV serostatus. Later genetic work tied a missense DCLRE1C variant to beta-chain V and J trimming. Cytomegalovirus-associated status was assigned to 150 or so TCR beta chains.

The sequence came from a man aged 55 to 70 in good health and CMV-seronegative. What was sequenced was PBMCs. The gene calls are TRBV28 and TRBJ2-5, with TRBD1 matching over 8 bases. The CDR3 spells CASIPDRGSETQYF. The CDR3 DNA reads as TGTGCCAGCATTCCCGACAGGGGAAGTGAGACCCAGTACTTC.